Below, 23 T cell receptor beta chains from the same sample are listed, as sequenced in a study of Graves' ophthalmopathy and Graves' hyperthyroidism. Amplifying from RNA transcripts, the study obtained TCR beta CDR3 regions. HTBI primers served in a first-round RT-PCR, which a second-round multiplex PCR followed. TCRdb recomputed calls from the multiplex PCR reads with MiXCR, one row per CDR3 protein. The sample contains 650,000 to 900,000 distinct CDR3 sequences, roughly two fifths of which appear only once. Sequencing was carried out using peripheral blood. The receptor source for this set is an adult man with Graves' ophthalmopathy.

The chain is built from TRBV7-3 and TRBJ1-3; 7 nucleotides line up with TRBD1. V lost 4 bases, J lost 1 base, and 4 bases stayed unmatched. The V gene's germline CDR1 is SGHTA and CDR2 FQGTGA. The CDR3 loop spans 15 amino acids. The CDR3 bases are TGTGCCAGCAGCTCGTCCAGGGGGTCTGGAAACACCATATATTTT. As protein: CASSSSRGSGNTIYF.

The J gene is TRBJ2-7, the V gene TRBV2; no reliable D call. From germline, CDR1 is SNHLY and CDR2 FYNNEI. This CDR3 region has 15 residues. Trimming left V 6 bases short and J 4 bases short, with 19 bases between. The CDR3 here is CASRASSAKGYEQYF. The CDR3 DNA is TGTGCCAGCAGGGCGTCTTCGGCGAAGGGATACGAGCAGTACTTC. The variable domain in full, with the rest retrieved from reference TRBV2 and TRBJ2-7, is EPEVTQTPSHQVTQMGQEVILRCVPISNHLYFYWYRQILGQKVEFLVSFYNNEISEKSEIFDDQFSVERPDGSNFTLKIRSTKLEDSAMYFCASRASSAKGYEQYFGPGTRLTVT.

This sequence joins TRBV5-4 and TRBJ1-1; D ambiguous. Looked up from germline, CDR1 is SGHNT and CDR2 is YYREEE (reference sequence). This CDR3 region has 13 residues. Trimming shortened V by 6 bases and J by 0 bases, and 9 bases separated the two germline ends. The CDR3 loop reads CASTVYMNTEAFF. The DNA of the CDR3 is TGTGCCAGCACAGTTTATATGAACACTGAAGCTTTCTTT.

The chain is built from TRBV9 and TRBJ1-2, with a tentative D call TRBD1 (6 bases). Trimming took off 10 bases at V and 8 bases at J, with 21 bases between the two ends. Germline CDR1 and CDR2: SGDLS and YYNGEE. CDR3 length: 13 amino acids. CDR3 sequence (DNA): TGTGCCTCGGGGCTAGCGGGGGCCGGGGGCTACACCTTC. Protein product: CASGLAGAGGYTF.

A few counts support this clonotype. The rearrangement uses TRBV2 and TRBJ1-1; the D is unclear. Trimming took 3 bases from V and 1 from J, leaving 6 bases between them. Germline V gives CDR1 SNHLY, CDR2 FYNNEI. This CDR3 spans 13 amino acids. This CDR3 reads CASSDEGNTEAFF. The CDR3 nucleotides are TGTGCCAGCAGTGATGAAGGGAACACTGAAGCTTTCTTT.

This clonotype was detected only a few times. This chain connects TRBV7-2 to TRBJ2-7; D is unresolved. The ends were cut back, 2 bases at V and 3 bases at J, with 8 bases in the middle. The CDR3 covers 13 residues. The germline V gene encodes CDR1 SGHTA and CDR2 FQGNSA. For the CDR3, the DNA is TGTGCCAGCAGCTTAAGTATGGACTACGAGCAGTACTTC. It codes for CASSLSMDYEQYF.

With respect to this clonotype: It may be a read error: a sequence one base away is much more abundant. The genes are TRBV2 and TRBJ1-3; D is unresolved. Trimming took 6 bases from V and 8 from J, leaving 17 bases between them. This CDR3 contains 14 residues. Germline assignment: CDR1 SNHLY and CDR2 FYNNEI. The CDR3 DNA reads TGTGCCAGCAGCTTTGGAGGGCCCGGAGACACCATATATTTT. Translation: CASSFGGPGDTIYF.

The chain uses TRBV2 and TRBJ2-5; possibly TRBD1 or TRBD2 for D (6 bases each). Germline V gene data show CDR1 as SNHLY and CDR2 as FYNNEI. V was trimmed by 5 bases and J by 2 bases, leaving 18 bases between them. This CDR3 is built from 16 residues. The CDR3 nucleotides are TGTGCCAGCAGTCGACCCCGGGGGCCCCAACAAGAGACCCAGTACTTC. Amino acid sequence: CASSRPRGPQQETQYF.

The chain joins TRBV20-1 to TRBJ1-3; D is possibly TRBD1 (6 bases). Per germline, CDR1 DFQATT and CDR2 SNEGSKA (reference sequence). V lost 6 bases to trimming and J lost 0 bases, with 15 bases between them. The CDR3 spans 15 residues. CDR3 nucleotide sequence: TGCAGTGCCCCTAGGAGGGGGAGCTCTGGAAACACCATATATTTT. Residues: CSAPRRGSSGNTIYF.

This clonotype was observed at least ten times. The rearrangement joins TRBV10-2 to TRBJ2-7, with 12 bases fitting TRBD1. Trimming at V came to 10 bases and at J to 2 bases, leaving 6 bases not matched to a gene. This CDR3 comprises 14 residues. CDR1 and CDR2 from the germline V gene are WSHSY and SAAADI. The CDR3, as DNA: TGCGCCACGTCGGGGACAGGGGGCACCTACGAGCAGTACTTC. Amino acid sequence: CATSGTGGTYEQYF.

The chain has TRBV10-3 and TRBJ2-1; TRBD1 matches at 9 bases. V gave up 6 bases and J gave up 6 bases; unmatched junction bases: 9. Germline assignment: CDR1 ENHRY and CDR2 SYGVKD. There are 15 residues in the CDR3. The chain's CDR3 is CAIRDRGDGGNEQFF. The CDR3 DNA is TGTGCCATCAGGGACAGGGGTGATGGGGGCAATGAGCAGTTCTTC.

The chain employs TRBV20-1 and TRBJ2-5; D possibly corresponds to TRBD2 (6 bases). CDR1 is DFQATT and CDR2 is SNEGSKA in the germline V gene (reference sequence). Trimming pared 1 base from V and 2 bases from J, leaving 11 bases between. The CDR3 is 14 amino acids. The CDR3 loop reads CSARVGLAQETQYF. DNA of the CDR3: TGCAGTGCTAGAGTGGGACTGGCACAAGAGACCCAGTACTTC.

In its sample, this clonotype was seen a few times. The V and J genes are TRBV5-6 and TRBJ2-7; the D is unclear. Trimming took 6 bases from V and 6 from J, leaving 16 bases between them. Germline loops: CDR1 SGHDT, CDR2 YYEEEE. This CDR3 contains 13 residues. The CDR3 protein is CASTRPARGEQYF. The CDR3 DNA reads TGTGCCAGCACCCGTCCAGCCCGCGGCGAGCAGTACTTC.

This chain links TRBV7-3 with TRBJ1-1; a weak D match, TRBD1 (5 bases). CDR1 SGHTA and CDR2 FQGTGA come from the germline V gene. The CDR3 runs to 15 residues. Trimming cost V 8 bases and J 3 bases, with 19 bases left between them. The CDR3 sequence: CASSPRVGPDTEAFF. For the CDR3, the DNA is TGTGCCAGCTCACCACGAGTGGGGCCGGACACTGAAGCTTTCTTT.

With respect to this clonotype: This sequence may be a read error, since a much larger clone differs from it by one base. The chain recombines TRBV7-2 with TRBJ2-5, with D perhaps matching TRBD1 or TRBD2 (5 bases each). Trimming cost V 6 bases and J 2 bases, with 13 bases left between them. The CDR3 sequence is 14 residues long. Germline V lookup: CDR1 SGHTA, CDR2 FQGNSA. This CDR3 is CASRRRWGQETQYF. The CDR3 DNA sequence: TGTGCCAGCAGACGACGATGGGGGCAAGAGACCCAGTACTTC.

DNA for the CDR3: TGTGCCAGCAGCCAACGGGGAGTCCCGTTGGAGACCCAGTACTTC. Its protein product is CASSQRGVPLETQYF. The chain links TRBV7-9 to TRBJ2-5; possible D gene TRBD2, 5 bases. Germline V gives CDR1 SEHNR, CDR2 FQNEAQ (reference sequence). The CDR3 covers 15 residues. V shed 5 bases and J shed 5 bases, with 18 bases lying between them.

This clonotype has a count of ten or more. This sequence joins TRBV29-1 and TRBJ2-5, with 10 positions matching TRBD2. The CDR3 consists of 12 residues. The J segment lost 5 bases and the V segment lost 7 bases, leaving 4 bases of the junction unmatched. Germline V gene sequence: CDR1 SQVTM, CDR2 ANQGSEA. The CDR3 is CSAKTSGETQYF. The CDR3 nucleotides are TGCAGCGCCAAGACTAGCGGGGAGACCCAGTACTTC.

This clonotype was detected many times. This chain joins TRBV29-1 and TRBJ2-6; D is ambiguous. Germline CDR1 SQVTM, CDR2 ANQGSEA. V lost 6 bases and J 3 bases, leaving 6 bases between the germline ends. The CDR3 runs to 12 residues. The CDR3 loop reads CSVGDGANVLTF. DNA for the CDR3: TGCAGCGTCGGAGATGGGGCCAACGTCCTGACTTTC.

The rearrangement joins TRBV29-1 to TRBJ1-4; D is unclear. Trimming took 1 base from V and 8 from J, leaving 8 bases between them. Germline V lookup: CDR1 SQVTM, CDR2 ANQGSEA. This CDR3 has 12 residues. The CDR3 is CSVEGESEKLFF. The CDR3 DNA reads TGCAGCGTTGAAGGGGAAAGCGAAAAACTGTTTTTT.

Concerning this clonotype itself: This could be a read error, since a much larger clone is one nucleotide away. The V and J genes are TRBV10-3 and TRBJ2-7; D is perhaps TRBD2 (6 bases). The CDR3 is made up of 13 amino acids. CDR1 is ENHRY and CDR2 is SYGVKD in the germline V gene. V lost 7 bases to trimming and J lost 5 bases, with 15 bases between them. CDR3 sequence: CAIKIGGDDEQYF. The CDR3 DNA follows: TGTGCCATCAAGATAGGAGGGGACGACGAGCAGTACTTC.

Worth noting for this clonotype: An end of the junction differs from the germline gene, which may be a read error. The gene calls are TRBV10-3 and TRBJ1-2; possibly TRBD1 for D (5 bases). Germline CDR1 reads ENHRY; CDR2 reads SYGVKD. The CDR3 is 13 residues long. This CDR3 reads CVISDSDNYGYTF. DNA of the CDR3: TGTGTCATCAGTGACAGTGATAATTATGGCTACACCTTC.

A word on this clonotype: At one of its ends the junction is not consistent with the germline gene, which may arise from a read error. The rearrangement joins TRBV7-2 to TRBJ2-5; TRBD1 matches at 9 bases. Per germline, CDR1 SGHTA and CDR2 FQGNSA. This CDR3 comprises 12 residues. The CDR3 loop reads CASSLGGQGKNF. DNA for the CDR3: TGTGCCAGCAGCTTAGGGGGACAGGGAAAGAACTTC.

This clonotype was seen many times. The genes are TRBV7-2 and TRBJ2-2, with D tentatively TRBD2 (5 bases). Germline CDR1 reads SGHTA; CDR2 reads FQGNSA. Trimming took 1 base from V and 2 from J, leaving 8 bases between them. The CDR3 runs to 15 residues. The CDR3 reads CASSLDGVNTGELFF. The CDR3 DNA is TGTGCCAGCAGCTTAGACGGGGTAAACACCGGGGAGCTGTTTTTT.